This TCR beta chain originates from a study of T cell changes during pregnancy in multiple sclerosis. Profiling relied on immunoSEQ multiplex PCR, and the TCRdb table lists in-frame clones only, not all of them. The data contain tens of thousands of clones, 85% to 95% of them singletons. Germline V lookup: CDR1 SGHKS, CDR2 YYEKEE (reference sequence). V lost 1 base and J 7 bases, leaving 11 bases between the germline ends. CDR3 size: 13 residues. The source is a female donor with multiple sclerosis, enrolled in a pregnancy study. The rearrangement joins TRBV5-5 to TRBJ2-5; D is possibly TRBD1 (8 bases). Specimen: CD4+ T cells from peripheral blood mononuclear cells, collected in the third trimester of pregnancy. CDR3 sequence reads: CASSLTGGGTQYF. CDR3 sequence (DNA): TGTGCCAGCAGCTTGACAGGGGGGGGGACCCAGTACTTC.